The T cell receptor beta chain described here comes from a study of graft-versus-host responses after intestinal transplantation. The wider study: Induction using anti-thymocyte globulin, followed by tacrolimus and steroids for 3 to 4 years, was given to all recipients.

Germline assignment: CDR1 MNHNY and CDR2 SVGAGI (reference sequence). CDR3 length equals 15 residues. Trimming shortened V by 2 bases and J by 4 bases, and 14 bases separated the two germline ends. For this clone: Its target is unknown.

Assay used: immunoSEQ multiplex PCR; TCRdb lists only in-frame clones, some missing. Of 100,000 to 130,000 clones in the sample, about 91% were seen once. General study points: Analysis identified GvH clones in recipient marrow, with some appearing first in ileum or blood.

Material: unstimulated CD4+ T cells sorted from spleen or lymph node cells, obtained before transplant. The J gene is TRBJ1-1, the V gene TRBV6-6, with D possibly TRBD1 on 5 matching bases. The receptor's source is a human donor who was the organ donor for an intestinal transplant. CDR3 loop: CASSYPFGGSTEAFF. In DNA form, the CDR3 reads TGTGCCAGCAGTTACCCCTTCGGGGGTAGCACTGAAGCTTTCTTT.